The 27 T cell receptor beta chains below all came from one sample that was sequenced in a study of graft-versus-host responses after intestinal transplantation. The assay was immunoSEQ multiplex PCR, and TCRdb's table has in-frame clones only and misses some. This table has more than 65,000 clones, around 90% appearing once. Antigens for these TCRs are unknown. The source was unstimulated CD8+ T cells sorted from spleen or lymph node cells, collected before intestinal transplant. The receptors were gathered from a human donor who received an intestinal transplant.

The CDR3 reads CAISEGTNYGYTF. CDR3 DNA sequence: TGTGCCATCAGTGAGGGCACCAACTATGGCTACACCTTC. The chain employs TRBV10-3 and TRBJ1-2; D is unclear. Germline loops: CDR1 ENHRY, CDR2 SYGVKD. There are 13 residues in the CDR3. V was cut by 2 bases and J by 2 bases, with 6 bases left in between.

The V gene is TRBV9, the J gene TRBJ2-2; TRBD2 is a possible D gene (5 bases). The ends were cut back, 4 bases at V and 0 bases at J, with 10 bases in the middle. This CDR3 region has 15 residues. CDR1 is SGDLS, CDR2 YYNGEE, per germline. CDR3 protein: CASSQLGSNTGELFF. Here the CDR3 DNA reads TGTGCCAGCAGCCAACTAGGCTCGAACACCGGGGAGCTGTTTTTT. Supplemented by reference TRBV9 and TRBJ2-2, the full variable domain reads DSGVTQTPKHLITATGQRVTLRCSPRSGDLSVYWYQQSLDQGLQFLIQYYNGEERAKGNILERFSAQQFPDLHSELNLSSLELGDSALYFCASSQLGSNTGELFFGEGSRLTVL.

The gene calls are TRBV6-1 and TRBJ1-5; a possible D gene is TRBD1 (6 bases). CDR1 and CDR2 from the germline V gene are MNHNS and SASEGT. V lost 4 bases and J 2 bases, leaving 15 bases between the germline ends. The CDR3 contains 16 residues. The CDR3 nucleotides read TGTGCCAGCAGTGGTTCGGGGGGCTGGGGCAATCAGCCCCAGCATTTT. This translates into CASSGSGGWGNQPQHF.

The chain recombines TRBV7-6 with TRBJ2-5; D is unresolved. The V and J ends lost 5 bases and 0 bases respectively, with 13 bases between them. The CDR3 spans 15 residues. Germline V gene sequence: CDR1 SGHVS, CDR2 FNYEAQ. The CDR3 loop is CASSPPTTYQETQYF. In DNA form, the CDR3 reads TGTGCCAGCAGCCCTCCTACTACGTACCAAGAGACCCAGTACTTC.

V gene TRBV19 combines with J gene TRBJ1-1; no reliable D call. The CDR3 is made up of 14 amino acids. V was pared by 3 bases and J by 4 bases, with 12 bases between. CDR1 and CDR2 from the germline V gene are LNHDA and SQIVND (reference sequence). The CDR3 nucleotides read TGTGCCAGTAGTATCTGGCGGAAAGGCACTGAAGCTTTCTTT. Translating gives CASSIWRKGTEAFF. The entire variable domain, with the rest obtained from reference TRBV19 and TRBJ1-1, is as follows: DGGITQSPKYLFRKEGQNVTLSCEQNLNHDAMYWYRQDPGQGLRLIYYSQIVNDFQKGDIAEGYSVSREKKESFPLTVTSAQKNPTAFYLCASSIWRKGTEAFFGQGTRLTVV.

This clone appeared once. This chain links TRBV7-8 with TRBJ2-3; TRBD1 matches at 9 bases. The ends lost 8 bases at V and 6 bases at J; junction bases unmatched: 12. Germline lookup yields CDR1 SGHVS and CDR2 FQNEAQ. The CDR3 spans 15 residues. CDR3 nucleotide sequence: TGTGCCAGCCTAGCCCCACAGGGGGCGGTTGATACGCAGTATTTT. Translation gives CASLAPQGAVDTQYF.

The chain is built from TRBV29-1 and TRBJ1-2, with D tentatively TRBD1 (5 bases). The CDR3 contains 12 residues. Trimming stripped 1 base from V and 6 bases from J, with 9 bases between. The germline gives CDR1 SQVTM, CDR2 ANQGSEA. The chain's CDR3 is CSVEGQGHGYTF. The DNA of the CDR3 is TGCAGCGTTGAAGGGCAGGGCCATGGCTACACCTTC.

The chain recombines TRBV7-6 with TRBJ1-1; weak D call: TRBD1 (5 bases). CDR1 is SGHVS and CDR2 is FNYEAQ in the germline V gene. V lost 5 bases and J 2 bases, leaving 12 bases between the germline ends. The CDR3 loop spans 14 amino acids. CDR3 bases: TGTGCCAGCAGCATTGGGAGGGGTAACACTGAAGCTTTCTTT. Translation: CASSIGRGNTEAFF. Looking up the rest from reference TRBV7-6 and TRBJ1-1 gives the full variable domain: GAGVSQSPRYKVTKRGQDVALRCDPISGHVSLYWYRQALGQGPEFLTYFNYEAQQDKSGLPNDRFSAERPEGSISTLTIQRTEQRDSAMYRCASSIGRGNTEAFFGQGTRLTVV.

The CDR3 nucleotides are TGTGCCAGCACGGGACAGGGAAATGAAAAACTGTTTTTT. This gives the protein CASTGQGNEKLFF. The gene calls are TRBV5-5 and TRBJ1-4, with 9 bases that match TRBD1. V gave up 6 bases and J gave up 5 bases; unmatched junction bases: 2. Germline V lookup: CDR1 SGHKS, CDR2 YYEKEE (reference sequence). This CDR3 comprises 13 residues.

The chain has TRBV6-1 and TRBJ1-5; tentatively, D is TRBD1 (6 bases). CDR1 and CDR2 from the germline V gene are MNHNS and SASEGT. CDR3 length: 19 amino acids. Trimming removed 1 base at V and 2 bases at J, with 21 bases between. For the CDR3, the DNA is TGTGCCAGCAGTGAAGGAGCGGCAGGGGATTTTGTGGGCAATCAGCCCCAGCATTTT. Protein sequence: CASSEGAAGDFVGNQPQHF.

The chain recombines TRBV6-5 with TRBJ1-1; TRBD1 matches 7 bases. This CDR3 contains 15 residues. The V gene's germline CDR1 is MNHEY and CDR2 SVGAGI. The junction had 11 bases not matched to a gene; V was cut back by 8 bases and J by 2 bases. DNA for the CDR3: TGTGCCAGCTCCCCAACGACAGGGCCTAACACTGAAGCTTTCTTT. This codes for CASSPTTGPNTEAFF.

CDR3 DNA: TGTGCCAGCAGCTTAGGGACAGGGCAGCCCCAGCATTTT. It is translated as CASSLGTGQPQHF. The chain employs TRBV6-5 and TRBJ1-5; 9 nucleotides match TRBD1. This CDR3 spans 13 amino acids. V lost 6 bases and J lost 7; bases outside the gene matches: 4. Germline values: CDR1 MNHEY, CDR2 SVGAGI.

This chain uses TRBV2 with TRBJ1-6; 7 positions agree with TRBD1. Germline-derived CDR1 and CDR2 are SNHLY and FYNNEI. The CDR3 has 14 residues. The ends lost 1 base at V and 8 bases at J; junction bases unmatched: 2. CDR3 coding DNA: TGTGCCAGCAGTGAAGGACAGGGTGATTCACCCCTCCACTTT. Translation: CASSEGQGDSPLHF.

The chain uses TRBV29-1 and TRBJ1-2; D may be TRBD1 (5 bases). Trimming pared 3 bases from V and 7 bases from J, leaving 12 bases between. CDR3 length equals 12 residues. Germline assignment: CDR1 SQVTM and CDR2 ANQGSEA. CDR3 nucleotides: TGCAGCGTTGAGTTGGGGACTTTTGGCTACACCTTC. Its translation is CSVELGTFGYTF.

The chain has TRBV20-1 and TRBJ1-6; D not certain. The length of the CDR3 is 10 residues. Germline CDR1 and CDR2: DFQATT and SNEGSKA (reference sequence). With 6 bases removed from V and 12 bases from J, the gap between germline ends came to 9 bases. The CDR3 spells CSAITGPLHF. Here the CDR3 DNA reads TGCAGTGCCATCACCGGACCCCTCCACTTT.

The CDR3 is CASSFGTGSGYTF. CDR3 sequence (DNA): TGTGCCAGCAGCTTCGGGACAGGGAGTGGCTACACCTTC. The J gene is TRBJ1-2, the V gene TRBV13, with 9 bases that match TRBD1. Germline CDR1 is PRHDT and CDR2 is FYEKMQ (reference sequence). V lost 3 bases, J lost 7 bases, and 3 bases stayed unmatched. This CDR3 is 13 amino acids long.

This clone was observed a few times. The same CDR3 also results from other DNA sequences found in this sample. V usage is TRBV29-1 and J usage is TRBJ2-6; no clear D. Between the trimmed V and J ends, which lost 3 bases and 4 bases, there was a span of 7 bases. The CDR3 contains 13 residues. Germline loops: CDR1 SQVTM, CDR2 ANQGSEA. CDR3 sequence: CSVDSSGANVLTF. DNA of the CDR3: TGCAGCGTTGACAGTTCGGGGGCCAACGTCCTGACTTTC.

The sample holds one count of this clone. CDR3 DNA sequence: TGTGCCAGTAGTATATTTAGGGGGAGAGGCTACACCTTC. Translation gives CASSIFRGRGYTF. The chain joins TRBV19 to TRBJ1-2; TRBD1 might be the D (6 bases). The germline V gene encodes CDR1 LNHDA and CDR2 SQIVND (reference sequence). The CDR3 is 13 residues long. V was trimmed by 2 bases and J by 8 bases, leaving 12 bases between them.

The chain joins TRBV6-5 to TRBJ1-1; D remains ambiguous. Germline V gene sequence: CDR1 MNHEY, CDR2 SVGAGI. V lost 4 bases to trimming and J lost 1 base, with 7 bases between them. The CDR3 loop spans 13 amino acids. The CDR3 DNA reads TGTGCCAGCAGTTTGAGGGAGAACACTGAAGCTTTCTTT. Translation: CASSLRENTEAFF.

The CDR3 DNA reads as TGTGCCAGCAGCCCTACCGCAGGGACAATCGCCTTAGATACGCAGTATTTT. Its protein product is CASSPTAGTIALDTQYF. The rearrangement joins TRBV7-8 to TRBJ2-3; weak D call: TRBD1 (6 bases). Trimming took 5 bases from V and 5 from J, leaving 23 bases between them. Germline V lookup: CDR1 SGHVS, CDR2 FQNEAQ. There are 17 residues in the CDR3.

V usage is TRBV19 and J usage is TRBJ2-7; 9 bases match TRBD1. The germline CDR1 and CDR2 sequences are LNHDA and SQIVND (reference sequence). V lost 5 bases, J lost 3 bases, and 5 bases stayed unmatched. This CDR3 comprises 14 residues. CDR3 in DNA: TGTGCCAGTAGTCTCGGACAGGGGATCTACGAGCAGTACTTC. Residues: CASSLGQGIYEQYF.

On this clone: A read error may produce the germline difference seen at one junction end. The genes are TRBV29-1 and TRBJ2-5; 7 bases are shared with TRBD1. Per germline, CDR1 SQVTM and CDR2 ANQGSEA. CDR3 length equals 12 residues. The CDR3: CSVEGTEETQYF. CDR3 nucleotide sequence: TGCAGCGTAGAAGGGACAGAAGAGACCCAGTACTTC.

The chain links TRBV5-6 to TRBJ2-3; D gene ambiguous. V was pared by 0 bases and J by 0 bases, with 5 bases between. The length of the CDR3 is 14 residues. Germline CDR1 is SGHDT and CDR2 is YYEEEE. The CDR3, as DNA: TGTGCCAGCAGCTTGGTGGAGAGCACAGATACGCAGTATTTT. Protein: CASSLVESTDTQYF.

The chain combines TRBV9 with TRBJ2-3; D may be TRBD2 (7 bases). V was clipped by 6 bases and J by 4 bases, with 21 bases between them. Germline V lookup: CDR1 SGDLS, CDR2 YYNGEE. CDR3 length: 16 residues. The CDR3 spells CASNPLGGGMPDTQYF. CDR3 coding DNA: TGTGCCAGCAACCCACTAGGGGGGGGGATGCCAGATACGCAGTATTTT.

V and J are TRBV6-4 and TRBJ1-1; 8 bases fit TRBD1. Trimming at V came to 6 bases and at J to 3 bases, leaving 3 bases not matched to a gene. This CDR3 is 13 amino acids long. CDR1 MRHNA and CDR2 SNTAGT come from the germline V gene. CDR3 sequence: CASRKTGDTEAFF. The CDR3 bases are TGTGCCAGCAGGAAGACAGGGGACACTGAAGCTTTCTTT.

The chain combines TRBV6-1 with TRBJ2-7; TRBD1 might be the D (5 bases). Per the germline V gene, CDR1 is MNHNS and CDR2 is SASEGT. The V and J ends lost 8 bases and 6 bases respectively, with 14 bases between them. CDR3 length equals 12 residues. The CDR3 nucleotides read TGTGCCAGCGAGCAGGGATCGGTCGAGCAGTACTTC. Its translation: CASEQGSVEQYF.

CDR3 in DNA: TGTGCCAGCAGCGCCTACAGGGTTAAGCGGAGGAACACTGAAGCTTTCTTT. It codes for CASSAYRVKRRNTEAFF. The gene calls are TRBV9 and TRBJ1-1; the D gene is possibly TRBD1 (6 bases). V was shortened by 3 bases and J by 1 base, with 19 bases between the two germline ends. Germline CDR1 reads SGDLS; CDR2 reads YYNGEE. The CDR3 is 17 amino acids. Filled out from reference TRBV9 and TRBJ1-1, the complete variable domain reads DSGVTQTPKHLITATGQRVTLRCSPRSGDLSVYWYQQSLDQGLQFLIQYYNGEERAKGNILERFSAQQFPDLHSELNLSSLELGDSALYFCASSAYRVKRRNTEAFFGQGTRLTVV.